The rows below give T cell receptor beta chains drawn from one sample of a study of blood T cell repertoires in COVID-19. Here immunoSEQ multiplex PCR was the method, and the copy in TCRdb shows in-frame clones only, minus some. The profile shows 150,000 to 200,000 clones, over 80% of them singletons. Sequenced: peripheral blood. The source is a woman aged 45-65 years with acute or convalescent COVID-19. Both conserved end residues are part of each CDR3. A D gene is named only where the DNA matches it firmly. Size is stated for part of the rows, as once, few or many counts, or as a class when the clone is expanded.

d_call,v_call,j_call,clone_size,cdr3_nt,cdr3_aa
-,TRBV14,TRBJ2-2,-,TGTGCCAGCAGCCGGGACTTTAACACCGGGGAGCTGTTTTTT,CASSRDFNTGELFF
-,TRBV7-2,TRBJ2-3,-,TGTGCCAGCAGCCCAGCAGGGCGCACAGATACGCAGTATTTT,CASSPAGRTDTQYF
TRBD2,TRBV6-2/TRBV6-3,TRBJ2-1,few,TGTGCCAGCAGTGGGACTAGCAACAATGAGCAGTTCTTC,CASSGTSNNEQFF
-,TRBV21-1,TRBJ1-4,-,TGTGCCAGCAGCAAACAGGGTTTT,CASSKQGF
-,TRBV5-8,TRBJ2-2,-,TGTGCCAGCAGCTTGTCAGTCCTACAGGGGGAGCTGTTTTTT,CASSLSVLQGELFF
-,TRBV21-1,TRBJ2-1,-,TGTGCCAGCAGCGTACTAGGGAGATGCGGGGGACAATCCTACAATGAGCAGTTCTTC,CASSVLGRCGGQSYNEQFF
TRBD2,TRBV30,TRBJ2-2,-,TGTGCCTGGAGTGCCTCGGGACTAGCGATCACCGGGGAGCTGTTTTTT,CAWSASGLAITGELFF
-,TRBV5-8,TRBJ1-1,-,TGTGCCAGCAGCTTAGTGGGGGCGCTTCCCACTGAAGCTTTCTTT,CASSLVGALPTEAFF
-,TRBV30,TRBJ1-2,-,TGTGCCTGGAGTGCTGAACCGCTAAGTGATGGCTACACCTTC,CAWSAEPLSDGYTF
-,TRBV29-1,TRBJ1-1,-,TGCACCGGGGCAGGGGAGGGCACTGAAGCTTTCTTT,CTGAGEGTEAFF
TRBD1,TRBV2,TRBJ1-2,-,TGTGCCAGCAGTGCAAGACAGGGAAACTATGGCTACACCTTC,CASSARQGNYGYTF
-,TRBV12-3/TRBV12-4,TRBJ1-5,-,TGTGCCAGCAGTTTAGGTCAATATCAGCCCCAGCATTTT,CASSLGQYQPQHF
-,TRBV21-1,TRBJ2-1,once,TGTGCCAGCAGCCCTCCCCGTAGCGGGAGCAAGAATGAGCAGTTCTTC,CASSPPRSGSKNEQFF
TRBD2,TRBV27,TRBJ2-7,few,TGTGCCAGCAGTCCACTACTAGCGGGGGTATACGAGCAGTACTTC,CASSPLLAGVYEQYF
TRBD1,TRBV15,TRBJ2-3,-,TGTGCCACCAGCAGACGTGGGACAGTAAGCACAGATACGCAGTATTTT,CATSRRGTVSTDTQYF
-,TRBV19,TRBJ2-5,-,TGTGCCAGTAGTCTCACAGGGGAGACCCAGTACTTC,CASSLTGETQYF
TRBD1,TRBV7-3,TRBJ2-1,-,TGTGCCAGCAGCTTATGGCAGGGGGCCAATGAGCAGTTCTTC,CASSLWQGANEQFF